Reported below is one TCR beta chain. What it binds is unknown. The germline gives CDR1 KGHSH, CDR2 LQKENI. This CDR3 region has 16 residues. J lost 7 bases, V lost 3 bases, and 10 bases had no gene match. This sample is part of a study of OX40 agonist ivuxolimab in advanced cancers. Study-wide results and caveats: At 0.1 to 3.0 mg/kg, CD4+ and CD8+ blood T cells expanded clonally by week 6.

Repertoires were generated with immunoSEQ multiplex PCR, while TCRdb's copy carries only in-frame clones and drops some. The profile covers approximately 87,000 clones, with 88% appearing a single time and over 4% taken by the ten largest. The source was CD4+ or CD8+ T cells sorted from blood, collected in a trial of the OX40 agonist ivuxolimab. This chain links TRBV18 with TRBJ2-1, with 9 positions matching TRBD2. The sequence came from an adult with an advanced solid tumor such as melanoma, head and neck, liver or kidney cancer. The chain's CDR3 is CASSPNVAGGPNEQFF. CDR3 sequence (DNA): TGTGCCAGCTCACCCAATGTGGCGGGAGGGCCGAATGAGCAGTTCTTC.